This T cell receptor (beta chain) was sequenced for a study of T cell responses to AZD1222 COVID-19 vaccine. Germline V gene sequence: CDR1 SGHRS, CDR2 YFSETQ. The CDR3 sequence is 15 residues long. J was trimmed by 7 bases and V by 0 bases; bases with no gene match: 6. Doses given second, at about 4 or about 12 weeks, were pooled. Only in-frame clones appear in the TCRdb table, and some are missing; sequencing was by immunoSEQ multiplex PCR. The sample comprises some 99,000 clones, about 90% of which are singletons, and about a sixth rests with the top ten. Study-wide results and limits: Reportedly, close to half of spike-specific TCRs are directed against unmutated variant regions. Seropositive AZD1222 recipients at baseline numbered only 5 or 6.

This clone has a handful of counts. What it binds is not known. This sequence originates from an adult who received the AZD1222 COVID-19 vaccine. The sample consisted of peripheral blood, taken 28 days after the second AZD1222 dose. This chain uses TRBV5-1 with TRBJ1-5; TRBD1 matches 8 bases. The CDR3 DNA follows: TGCGCCAGCAGCTTGGATAGCCAGGGGGCCCAGCCCCAGCATTTT. It encodes CASSLDSQGAQPQHF.